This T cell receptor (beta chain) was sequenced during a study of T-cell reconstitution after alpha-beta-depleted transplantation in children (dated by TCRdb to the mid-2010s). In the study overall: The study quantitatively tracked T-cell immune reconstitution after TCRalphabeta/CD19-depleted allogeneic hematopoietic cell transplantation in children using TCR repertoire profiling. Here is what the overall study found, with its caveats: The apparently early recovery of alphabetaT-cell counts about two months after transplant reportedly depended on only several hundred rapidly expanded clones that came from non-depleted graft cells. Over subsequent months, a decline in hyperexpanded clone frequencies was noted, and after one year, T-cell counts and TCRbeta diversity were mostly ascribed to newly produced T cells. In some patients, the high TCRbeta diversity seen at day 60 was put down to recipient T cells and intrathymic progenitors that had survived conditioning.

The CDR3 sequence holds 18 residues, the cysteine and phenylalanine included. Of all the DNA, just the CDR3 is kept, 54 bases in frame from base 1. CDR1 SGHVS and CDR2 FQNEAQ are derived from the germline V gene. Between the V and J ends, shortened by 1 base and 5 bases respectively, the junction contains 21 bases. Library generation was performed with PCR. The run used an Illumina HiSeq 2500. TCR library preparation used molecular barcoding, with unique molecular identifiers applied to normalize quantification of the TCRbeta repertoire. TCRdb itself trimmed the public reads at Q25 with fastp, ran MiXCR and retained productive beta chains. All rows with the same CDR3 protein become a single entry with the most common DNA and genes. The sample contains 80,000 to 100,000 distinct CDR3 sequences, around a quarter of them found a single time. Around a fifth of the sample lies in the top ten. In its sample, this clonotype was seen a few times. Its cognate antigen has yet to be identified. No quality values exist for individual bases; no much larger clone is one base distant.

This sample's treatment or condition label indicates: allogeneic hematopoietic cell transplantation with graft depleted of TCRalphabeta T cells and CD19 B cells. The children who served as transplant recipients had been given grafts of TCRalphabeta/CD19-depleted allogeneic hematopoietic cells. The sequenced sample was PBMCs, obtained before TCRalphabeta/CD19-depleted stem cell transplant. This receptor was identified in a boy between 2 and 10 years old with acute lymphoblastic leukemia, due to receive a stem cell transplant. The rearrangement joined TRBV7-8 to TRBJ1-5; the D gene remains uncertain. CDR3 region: CASSLDGLDVRYDQPQHF. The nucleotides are TGTGCCAGCAGCTTAGATGGTTTGGACGTCAGGTACGATCAGCCCCAGCATTTT.